The 32 T cell receptor beta chains below come from one sample, sequenced in a study of cytomegalovirus exposure and HLA in healthy donors. The primer mix had 60 Vbeta and 13 Jbeta primers. Profiling relied on immunoSEQ multiplex PCR, and the TCRdb table lists in-frame clones only, not all of them. Here the sample spans hundreds of thousands of clones, around 80% being singletons. Sequences were obtained from PBMCs. Receptor source: a man aged 35-49 years in good health and CMV-seronegative.

V gene TRBV2 combines with J gene TRBJ1-1; perhaps TRBD1 as D (6 bases). Germline CDR1 is SNHLY and CDR2 is FYNNEI. Trimming took off 4 bases at V and 10 bases at J, with 10 bases between the two ends. The CDR3 consists of 11 residues. CDR3 loop: CASSGGRGAFF. The CDR3 DNA reads TGTGCCAGCAGTGGGGGCAGGGGAGCTTTCTTT.

The CDR3 nucleotides are TGTGCCAGCAGCCAAGTAAACACTGAAGCTTTCTTT. Translated, it gives CASSQVNTEAFF. V usage is TRBV4-2 and J usage is TRBJ1-1; D gene ambiguous. This CDR3 has 12 residues. Germline assignment: CDR1 LGHNA and CDR2 YNFKEQ. V lost 1 base and J lost 2, with 2 bases in between.

The chain recombines TRBV7-2 with TRBJ2-1, with 14 bases matching TRBD2. The germline gives CDR1 SGHTA, CDR2 FQGNSA. The V and J ends lost 5 bases and 9 bases, in that order; junction bases with no gene match: 6. The length of the CDR3 is 15 residues. CDR3 nucleotides: TGTGCCAGCAGCACGGGACTAGCGGGAGTAGGTGAGCAGTTCTTC. Translation: CASSTGLAGVGEQFF.

The chain links TRBV10-2 to TRBJ2-1; 7 bases align to TRBD1. V lost 4 bases and J lost 2; bases outside the gene matches: 2. There are 14 residues in the CDR3. Germline assignment: CDR1 WSHSY and CDR2 SAAADI. CDR3 in amino acids: CASSVDRAYNEQFF. CDR3 DNA sequence: TGCGCCAGCAGTGTTGACAGGGCCTACAATGAGCAGTTCTTC.

The chain carries TRBV5-8 and TRBJ2-1, with 8 nucleotides matching TRBD1. V gave up 4 bases and J gave up 8 bases; unmatched junction bases: 11. The CDR3 length is 15 residues. Germline V gene lookup returns CDR1 SGHTS and CDR2 YDEGEE. For the CDR3, the DNA is TGTGCCAGCAGCCCCCGGACAGGGAGTTCGGATGAGCAGTTCTTC. It translates to CASSPRTGSSDEQFF. Using reference TRBV5-8 and TRBJ2-1 for the parts outside the CDR3, the full variable domain is EAGVTQSPTHLIKTRGQQATLRCSPISGHTSVYWYQQALGLGLQFLLWYDEGEERNRGNFPPRFSGRQFPNYSSELNVNALELEDSALYLCASSPRTGSSDEQFFGPGTRLTVL.

This clone was observed a single time. CDR3 nucleotides: TGTGCCAGCAGGGACAGGGGGACGTTCTGGGTTGGCAATCAGCCCCAGCATTTT. It yields the protein CASRDRGTFWVGNQPQHF. V is TRBV2 and J is TRBJ1-5; TRBD1 matches at 10 bases. Germline trimming cut 6 bases from V and 2 bases from J; bases unmatched to any gene: 13. CDR1 and CDR2 from the germline V gene are SNHLY and FYNNEI. This CDR3 contains 18 residues.

The gene calls are TRBV15 and TRBJ2-7, with D uncertain. There are 15 residues in the CDR3. V lost 0 bases to trimming and J lost 1 base, with 10 bases between them. Looked up from germline, CDR1 is LNHNV and CDR2 is YYDKDF (reference sequence). CDR3 protein: CATSRDREASYEQYF. The CDR3 DNA sequence: TGTGCCACCAGCAGAGATCGTGAAGCTTCCTACGAGCAGTACTTC.

This clone occurred once. The rearrangement links TRBV9 to TRBJ2-5; 8 bases fit TRBD1. The CDR3 contains 15 residues. Germline V gene lookup returns CDR1 SGDLS and CDR2 YYNGEE. Losses at the gene ends were 3 bases for V and 4 bases for J; bases not matched to a gene: 8. The CDR3 region is CASSEETGAGETQYF. As DNA, the CDR3 is TGTGCCAGCAGCGAGGAGACAGGGGCAGGAGAGACCCAGTACTTC.

The chain uses TRBV19 and TRBJ2-5, with D unclear. This CDR3 has 14 residues. Trimming left V 5 bases short and J 3 bases short, with 13 bases between. The germline CDR1 and CDR2 sequences are LNHDA and SQIVND (reference sequence). Written as DNA, the CDR3 is TGTGCCAGTAGTGAACGTGGTGCGGAAGAGACCCAGTACTTC. It encodes CASSERGAEETQYF.

The V and J genes are TRBV4-3 and TRBJ1-2, with TRBD1 identical over 8 bases. This CDR3 region has 15 residues. J lost 2 bases, V lost 4 bases, and 6 bases had no gene match. The germline V gene encodes CDR1 LGHNA and CDR2 YSLEER. CDR3 residues: CASSPRTGSNYGYTF. The CDR3 DNA reads as TGCGCCAGCAGCCCTCGGACAGGGTCGAACTATGGCTACACCTTC.

The chain employs TRBV19 and TRBJ2-1; maybe TRBD1 (6 bases). Germline CDR1 and CDR2: LNHDA and SQIVND (reference sequence). V was shortened by 1 base and J by 2 bases, with 12 bases between the two germline ends. The CDR3 is 16 residues long. The CDR3 here is CASSIAPWDTYNEQFF. The CDR3 coding sequence is TGTGCCAGTAGTATAGCCCCATGGGACACCTACAATGAGCAGTTCTTC.

The chain joins TRBV5-1 to TRBJ1-2; D remains ambiguous. Germline values: CDR1 SGHRS, CDR2 YFSETQ. This CDR3 region has 15 residues. Between the trimmed V and J ends, which lost 4 bases and 8 bases, there was a span of 21 bases. The DNA of the CDR3 is TGCGCCAGCAGCGCCTCCGGCGGTTATCGGCAGGGCTACACCTTC. Amino acids: CASSASGGYRQGYTF. The entire variable domain, with the rest obtained from reference TRBV5-1 and TRBJ1-2, is as follows: KAGVTQTPRYLIKTRGQQVTLSCSPISGHRSVSWYQQTPGQGLQFLFEYFSETQRNKGNFPGRFSGRQFSNSRSEMNVSTLELGDSALYLCASSASGGYRQGYTFGSGTRLTVV.

The V and J genes are TRBV7-7 and TRBJ2-5; TRBD2 is a possible D gene (7 bases). Germline CDR1 is SSHAT and CDR2 is FNYEAQ (reference sequence). CDR3 length equals 13 residues. The germline V and J ends were trimmed by 5 bases and 5 bases, with 12 bases remaining between them. The CDR3 here is CASSNGGPETQYF. DNA for the CDR3: TGTGCCAGCAGCAACGGGGGGCCCGAGACCCAGTACTTC.

The gene calls are TRBV27 and TRBJ2-7; a possible D gene is TRBD2 (6 bases). The CDR3 loop spans 16 amino acids. Per the germline V gene, CDR1 is MNHEY and CDR2 is SMNVEV (reference sequence). V lost 5 bases, J lost 3 bases, and 20 bases lay in between. The CDR3, as DNA: TGTGCCAGCAGTCAAGCCCCCTCGCGGGAAAACTACGAGCAGTACTTC. This codes for CASSQAPSRENYEQYF.

This clone turned up a few times. One end of the junction is discordant with germline, which a read error may explain. The V gene is TRBV7-6, the J gene TRBJ1-1, with no clear D. Germline-derived CDR1 and CDR2 are SGHVS and FNYEAQ. CDR3 length: 15 residues. In nucleotides, the CDR3 is TGTGCCAGCAGCTTAGACGGGGTCCCGAACGCTGAAGCTTTCTTT. It encodes CASSLDGVPNAEAFF. Full variable domain (remainder filled in from reference TRBV7-6 and TRBJ1-1): GAGVSQSPRYKVTKRGQDVALRCDPISGHVSLYWYRQALGQGPEFLTYFNYEAQQDKSGLPNDRFSAERPEGSISTLTIQRTEQRDSAMYRCASSLDGVPNAEAFFGQGTRLTVV.

The chain combines TRBV7-8 with TRBJ1-6; D gene uncertain. Trimming took off 3 bases at V and 5 bases at J, with 11 bases between the two ends. The CDR3 extends over 15 amino acids. The germline gives CDR1 SGHVS, CDR2 FQNEAQ. CDR3 in amino acids: CASSFSAGDNSPLHF. For the CDR3, the DNA is TGTGCCAGCAGCTTTAGCGCTGGGGATAATTCACCCCTCCACTTT. Using reference TRBV7-8 and TRBJ1-6 for the parts outside the CDR3, the full variable domain is GAGVSQSPRYKVAKRGQDVALRCDPISGHVSLFWYQQALGQGPEFLTYFQNEAQLDKSGLPSDRFFAERPEGSVSTLKIQRTQQEDSAVYLCASSFSAGDNSPLHFGNGTRLTVT.

The chain carries TRBV5-1 and TRBJ2-2; 12 bases are a match to TRBD2. V shed 2 bases and J 8 bases; nucleotides not matched to a gene: 7. Germline V gene lookup returns CDR1 SGHRS and CDR2 YFSETQ. The CDR3 has 16 amino acids. The CDR3, as DNA: TGCGCCAGCAGCTTATCTAGCGGGAGGGCCCATGGGGAGCTGTTTTTT. It encodes CASSLSSGRAHGELFF.

This chain connects TRBV6-1 to TRBJ2-3; 10 bases are a match to TRBD2. Germline V gene sequence: CDR1 MNHNS, CDR2 SASEGT. The CDR3 consists of 14 residues. J gave up 3 bases and V 5 bases, and 2 bases lay outside the gene matches. This chain's CDR3 is CASSLAGGTDTQYF. The CDR3 region has the DNA TGTGCCAGCAGTTTAGCGGGGGGAACAGATACGCAGTATTTT.

The CDR3 DNA reads as TGTGCCAGCTCTCCGACTACTGCTGCAGCCTACGAGCAGTACTTC. This translates into CASSPTTAAAYEQYF. The V and J genes are TRBV18 and TRBJ2-7, with TRBD2 as a possible D gene (5 bases). Per germline, CDR1 KGHSH and CDR2 LQKENI. The CDR3 loop spans 15 amino acids. The V gene lost 6 bases and the J gene lost 2 bases, with 17 bases spanning the gap.

The V and J genes are TRBV21-1 and TRBJ1-1. TRBV21-1 is noted as a pseudogene. This CDR3 has 17 amino acids. CDR3 loop: CASSNEIAGRRDTEAFF. CDR3 nucleotides: TGTGCCAGCAGCAACGAAATAGCAGGGAGGAGAGACACTGAAGCTTTCTTT.

This clone was counted only a few times. The chain links TRBV27 to TRBJ2-1; 11 nucleotides align to TRBD2. Unmatched junction bases numbered 7, after V lost 5 bases and J lost 7 bases. The CDR3 loop spans 15 amino acids. Per germline, CDR1 MNHEY and CDR2 SMNVEV (reference sequence). The DNA of the CDR3 is TGTGCCAGCAGTAATAGCGGGAGGGCCAAGAATGAGCAGTTCTTC. It specifies CASSNSGRAKNEQFF.

The V gene is TRBV5-4, the J gene TRBJ2-6; 7 bases are a match to TRBD2. CDR1 SGHNT and CDR2 YYREEE come from the germline V gene (reference sequence). The CDR3 sequence is 16 residues long. Losses at the gene ends were 0 bases for V and 2 bases for J; bases not matched to a gene: 2. The CDR3 DNA reads as TGTGCCAGCAGCTTGGCCGGGGGGACTGGGGCCAACGTCCTGACTTTC. Its protein product is CASSLAGGTGANVLTF.

The chain recombines TRBV25-1 with TRBJ2-7; 10 bases fit TRBD1. The CDR3 runs 15 residues. The trim removed 1 base at V and 7 bases at J, leaving 7 bases unmatched. Germline values: CDR1 MGHDK, CDR2 SYGVNS. In DNA form, the CDR3 reads TGTGCCAGCAGTGAATGGGGGACAGGGGTAGAAGAGCAGTACTTC. Translation gives CASSEWGTGVEEQYF.

V and J are TRBV7-3 and TRBJ2-7; 9 bases align to TRBD1. V lost 4 bases, J lost 5 bases, and 3 bases stayed unmatched. This CDR3 has 13 residues. The V gene's germline CDR1 is SGHTA and CDR2 FQGTGA. CDR3 sequence: CASSWDRVNEQYF. The CDR3 coding sequence is TGTGCCAGCAGCTGGGACAGGGTTAACGAGCAGTACTTC.

With regard to this clone: The sample contains more than one DNA sequence encoding this CDR3. The chain recombines TRBV18 with TRBJ2-3; no definite D call. Deletions cut 6 bases from V and 0 bases from J, with 7 bases between. This CDR3 is 13 amino acids long. From germline, CDR1 is KGHSH and CDR2 LQKENI. The chain's CDR3 is CASSPTSTDTQYF. CDR3 in DNA: TGTGCCAGCTCGCCCACTAGCACAGATACGCAGTATTTT.

The chain has TRBV18 and TRBJ1-1; 7 bases match TRBD1. The V and J ends lost 5 bases and 0 bases, in that order; junction bases with no gene match: 12. The germline V gene has CDR1 KGHSH and CDR2 LQKENI. This CDR3 is built from 17 residues. The CDR3 reads CASSGQLLTGLNTEAFF. CDR3 coding DNA: TGTGCCAGCTCAGGCCAACTCTTGACAGGGCTGAACACTGAAGCTTTCTTT.

V gene TRBV14 combines with J gene TRBJ2-3, with 9 positions matching TRBD1. This CDR3 spans 18 amino acids. The J segment lost 4 bases and the V segment lost 4 bases, leaving 15 bases of the junction unmatched. Germline V gene data show CDR1 as SGHDN and CDR2 as FVKESK. CDR3 in DNA: TGTGCCAGCAGCCCACAGGGGGCCCTTCGGATTCGGGCAGATACGCAGTATTTT. It codes for CASSPQGALRIRADTQYF.

This clone was seen a few times. This chain uses TRBV5-6 with TRBJ1-1, with D unresolved. The CDR3 extends over 12 amino acids. V gave up 6 bases and J gave up 1 base, with 7 bases separating them. Germline V gene data show CDR1 as SGHDT and CDR2 as YYEEEE. Here the CDR3 DNA reads TGTGCCAGCACGGTAGCGAACACTGAAGCTTTCTTT. Translation gives CASTVANTEAFF.

The chain employs TRBV6-6 and TRBJ1-1, with 10 bases fitting TRBD1. This CDR3 region has 16 residues. CDR1 and CDR2 from the germline V gene are MNHNY and SVGAGI (reference sequence). Trimming took 4 bases from V and 1 from J; bases not matched to a gene: 6. Here the CDR3 DNA reads TGTGCCAGCAGTTTCCTGGGACAGGGGAAGAACACTGAAGCTTTCTTT. Residues: CASSFLGQGKNTEAFF.

The chain combines TRBV6-5 with TRBJ2-7; 7 bases are shared with TRBD1. Germline V gives CDR1 MNHEY, CDR2 SVGAGI. This CDR3 is 13 amino acids long. The V segment lost 6 bases and the J segment 7 bases; nucleotides outside the gene matches: 9. Here the CDR3 reads CASSWTGSGEQYF. The DNA of the CDR3 is TGTGCCAGCAGCTGGACAGGCTCGGGTGAGCAGTACTTC.

The chain couples TRBV5-1 to TRBJ2-7; TRBD2 matches 8 bases. The CDR3 runs to 15 residues. Losses at the gene ends were 4 bases for V and 4 bases for J; bases not matched to a gene: 10. Germline values: CDR1 SGHRS, CDR2 YFSETQ. The CDR3 bases are TGCGCCAGCAGCGCCTTAGCGGGAACTAAATACGAGCAGTACTTC. It codes for CASSALAGTKYEQYF.

The chain joins TRBV6-5 to TRBJ2-5; D perhaps matches TRBD2 (6 bases). V gave up 6 bases and J gave up 2 bases, with 13 bases separating them. Germline-derived CDR1 and CDR2 are MNHEY and SVGAGI. There are 14 residues in the CDR3. CDR3 sequence: CASSRGTAQETQYF. The CDR3 coding sequence is TGTGCCAGCAGCCGCGGGACGGCACAAGAGACCCAGTACTTC.